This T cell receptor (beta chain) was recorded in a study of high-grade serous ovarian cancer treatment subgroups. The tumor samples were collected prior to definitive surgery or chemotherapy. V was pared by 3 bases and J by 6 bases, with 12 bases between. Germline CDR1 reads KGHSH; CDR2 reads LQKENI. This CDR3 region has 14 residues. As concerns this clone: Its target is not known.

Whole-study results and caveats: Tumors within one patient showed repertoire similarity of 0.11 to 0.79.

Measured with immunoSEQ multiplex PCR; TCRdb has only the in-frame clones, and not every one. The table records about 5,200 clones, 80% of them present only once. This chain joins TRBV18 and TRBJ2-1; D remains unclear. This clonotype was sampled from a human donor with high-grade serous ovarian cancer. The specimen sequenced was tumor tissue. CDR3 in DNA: TGTGCCAGCTCACCGACGAGACACGTCAATGAGCAGTTCTTC. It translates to CASSPTRHVNEQFF.